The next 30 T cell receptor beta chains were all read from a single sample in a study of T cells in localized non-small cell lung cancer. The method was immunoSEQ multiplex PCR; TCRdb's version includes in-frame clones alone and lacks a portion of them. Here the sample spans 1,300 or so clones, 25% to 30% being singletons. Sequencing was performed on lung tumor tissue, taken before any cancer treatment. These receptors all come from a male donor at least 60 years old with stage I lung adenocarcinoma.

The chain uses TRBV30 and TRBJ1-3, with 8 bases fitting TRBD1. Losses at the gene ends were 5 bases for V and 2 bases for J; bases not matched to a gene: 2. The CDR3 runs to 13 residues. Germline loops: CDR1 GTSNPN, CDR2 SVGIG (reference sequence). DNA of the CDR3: TGTGCCTGGTTGACAGGGGCTGGAAACACCATATATTTT. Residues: CAWLTGAGNTIYF.

CDR3 nucleotide sequence: TGTGCCAGCACCATACTAGCGGGGACAGCCTACGAGCAGTACTTC. Its protein product is CASTILAGTAYEQYF. The V and J genes are TRBV6-8 and TRBJ2-7; 10 nucleotides match TRBD2. V lost 7 bases to trimming and J lost 2 bases; unmatched junction nucleotides: 8. CDR1 and CDR2 from the germline V gene are MNHGY and SAAAGT. The length of the CDR3 is 15 residues.

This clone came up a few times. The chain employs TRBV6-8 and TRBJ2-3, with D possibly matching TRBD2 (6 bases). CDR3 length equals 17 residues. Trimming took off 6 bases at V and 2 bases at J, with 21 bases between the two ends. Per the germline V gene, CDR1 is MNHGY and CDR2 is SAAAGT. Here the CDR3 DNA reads TGTGCCAGCAGCGAGGCATCATGGCGGGGAAACACAGATACGCAGTATTTT. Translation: CASSEASWRGNTDTQYF.

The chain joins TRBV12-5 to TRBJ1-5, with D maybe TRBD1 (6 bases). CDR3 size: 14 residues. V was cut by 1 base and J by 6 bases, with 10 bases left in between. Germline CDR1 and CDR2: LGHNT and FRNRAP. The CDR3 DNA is TGTGCTAGTGGTTTGGGGGGGGCTGGTCAGCCCCAGCATTTT. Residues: CASGLGGAGQPQHF.

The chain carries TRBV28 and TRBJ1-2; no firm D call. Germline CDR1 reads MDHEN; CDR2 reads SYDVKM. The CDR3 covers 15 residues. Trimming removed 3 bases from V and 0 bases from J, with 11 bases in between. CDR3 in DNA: TGTGCCAGCAGTTTTAAGGACCGCCCTAACTATGGCTACACCTTC. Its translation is CASSFKDRPNYGYTF.

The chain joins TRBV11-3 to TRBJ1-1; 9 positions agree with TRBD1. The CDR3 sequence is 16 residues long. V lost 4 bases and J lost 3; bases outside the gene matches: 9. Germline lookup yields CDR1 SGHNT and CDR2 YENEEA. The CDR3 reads CASSSEPTGGDTEAFF. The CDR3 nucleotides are TGTGCCAGCAGCTCCGAACCGACAGGGGGGGACACTGAAGCTTTCTTT.

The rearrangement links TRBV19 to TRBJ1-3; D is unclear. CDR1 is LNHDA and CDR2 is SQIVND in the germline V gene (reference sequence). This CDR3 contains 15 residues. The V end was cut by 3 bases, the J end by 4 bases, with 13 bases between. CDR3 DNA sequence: TGTGCCAGTAGTATTGAGTCCGCCTACGGAAACACCATATATTTT. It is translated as CASSIESAYGNTIYF.

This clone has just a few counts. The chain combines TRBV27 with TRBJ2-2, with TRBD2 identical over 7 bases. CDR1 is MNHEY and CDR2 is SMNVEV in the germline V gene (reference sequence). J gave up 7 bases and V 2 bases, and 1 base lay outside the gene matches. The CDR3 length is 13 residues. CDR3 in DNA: TGTGCCAGCAGTTTAGGGAGGGACGGGGAGCTGTTTTTT. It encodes CASSLGRDGELFF.

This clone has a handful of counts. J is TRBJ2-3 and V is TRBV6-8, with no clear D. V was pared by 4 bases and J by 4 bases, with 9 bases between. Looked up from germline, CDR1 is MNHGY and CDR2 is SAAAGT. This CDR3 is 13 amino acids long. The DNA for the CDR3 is TGTGCCAGCAGTTTATCGAGGCCAGATACGCAGTATTTT. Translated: CASSLSRPDTQYF.

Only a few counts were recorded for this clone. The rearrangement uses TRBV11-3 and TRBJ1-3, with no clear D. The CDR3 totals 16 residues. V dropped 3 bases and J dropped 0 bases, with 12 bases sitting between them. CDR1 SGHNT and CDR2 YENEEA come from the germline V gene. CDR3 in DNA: TGTGCCAGCAGCTTGGCGGACGCGCCCTCTGGAAACACCATATATTTT. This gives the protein CASSLADAPSGNTIYF.

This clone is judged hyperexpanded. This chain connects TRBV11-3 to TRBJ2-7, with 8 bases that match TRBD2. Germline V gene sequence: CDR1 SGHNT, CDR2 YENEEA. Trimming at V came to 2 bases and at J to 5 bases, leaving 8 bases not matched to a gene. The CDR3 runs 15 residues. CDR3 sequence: CASSLRAAGADEQYF. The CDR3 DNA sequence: TGTGCCAGCAGCTTAAGGGCAGCGGGAGCCGACGAGCAGTACTTC.

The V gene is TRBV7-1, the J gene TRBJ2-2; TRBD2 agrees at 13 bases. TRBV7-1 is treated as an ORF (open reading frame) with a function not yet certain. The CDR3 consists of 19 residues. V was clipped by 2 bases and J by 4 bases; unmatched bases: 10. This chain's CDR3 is CASSSSPQLAGGRTGELFF. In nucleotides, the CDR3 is TGTGCCAGCAGCTCATCCCCACAACTAGCGGGAGGGCGCACCGGGGAGCTGTTTTTT.

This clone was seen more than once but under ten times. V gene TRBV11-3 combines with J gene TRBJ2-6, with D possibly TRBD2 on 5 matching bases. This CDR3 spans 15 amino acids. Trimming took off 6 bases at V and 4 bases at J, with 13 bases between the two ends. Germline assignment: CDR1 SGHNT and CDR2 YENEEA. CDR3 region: CASRFPGGGANVLTF. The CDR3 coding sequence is TGTGCCAGCAGGTTTCCCGGCGGGGGGGCCAACGTCCTGACTTTC.

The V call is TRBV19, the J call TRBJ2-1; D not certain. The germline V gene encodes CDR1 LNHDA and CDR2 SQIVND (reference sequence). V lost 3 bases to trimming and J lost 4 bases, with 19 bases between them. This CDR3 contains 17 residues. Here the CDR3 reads CASSIQPIGQVYNEQFF. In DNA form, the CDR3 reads TGTGCCAGTAGTATTCAGCCAATCGGTCAGGTATACAATGAGCAGTTCTTC.

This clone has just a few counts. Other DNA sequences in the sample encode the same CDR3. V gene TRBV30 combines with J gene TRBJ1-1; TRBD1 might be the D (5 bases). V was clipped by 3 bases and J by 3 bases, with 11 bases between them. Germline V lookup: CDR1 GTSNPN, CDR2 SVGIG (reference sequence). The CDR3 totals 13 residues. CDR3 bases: TGTGCCTGGAGGCCAAGGGGATACACTGAAGCTTTCTTT. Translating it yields CAWRPRGYTEAFF.

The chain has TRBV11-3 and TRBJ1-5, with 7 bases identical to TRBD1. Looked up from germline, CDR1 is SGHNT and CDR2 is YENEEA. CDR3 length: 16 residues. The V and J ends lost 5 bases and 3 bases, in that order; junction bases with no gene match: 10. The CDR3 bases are TGTGCCAGCAGCCGCTTCCCGGGACAGAACAATCAGCCCCAGCATTTT. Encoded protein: CASSRFPGQNNQPQHF.

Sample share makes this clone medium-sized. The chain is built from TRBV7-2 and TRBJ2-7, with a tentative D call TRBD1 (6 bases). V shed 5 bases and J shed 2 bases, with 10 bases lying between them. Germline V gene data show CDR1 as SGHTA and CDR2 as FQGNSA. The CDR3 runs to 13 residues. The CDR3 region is CASSNSGAYEQYF. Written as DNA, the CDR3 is TGTGCCAGCAGCAATTCAGGGGCCTACGAGCAGTACTTC.

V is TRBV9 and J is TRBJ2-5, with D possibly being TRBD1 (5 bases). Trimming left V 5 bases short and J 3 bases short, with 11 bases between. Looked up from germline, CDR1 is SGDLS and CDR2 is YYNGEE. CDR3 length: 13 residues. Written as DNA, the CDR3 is TGTGCCAGCAGTTTAGACAGAGAAGAGACCCAGTACTTC. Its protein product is CASSLDREETQYF.

The CDR3 sequence: CASRDRARFTDTQYF. In DNA, the CDR3 is TGTGCCAGTAGAGACAGGGCTCGATTCACAGATACGCAGTATTTT. The chain combines TRBV19 with TRBJ2-3; 7 bases agree with TRBD1. Germline V lookup: CDR1 LNHDA, CDR2 SQIVND (reference sequence). The CDR3 loop spans 15 amino acids. Trimming cost V 6 bases and J 2 bases; bases outside gene matches: 8.

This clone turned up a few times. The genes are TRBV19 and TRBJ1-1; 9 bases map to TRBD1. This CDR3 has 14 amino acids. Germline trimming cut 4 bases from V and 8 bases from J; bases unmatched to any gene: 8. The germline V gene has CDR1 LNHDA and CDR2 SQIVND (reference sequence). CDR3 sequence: CASSTGQGLGEAFF. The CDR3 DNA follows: TGTGCCAGTAGTACGGGACAGGGCCTGGGAGAAGCTTTCTTT.

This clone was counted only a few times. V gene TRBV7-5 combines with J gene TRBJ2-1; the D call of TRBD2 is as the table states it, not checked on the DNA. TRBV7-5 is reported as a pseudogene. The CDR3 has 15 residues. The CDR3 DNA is TGTGTCAGAAGCTCATCCGGGGACTTCTACAATGAGCAGTTCTTC. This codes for CVRSSSGDFYNEQFF.

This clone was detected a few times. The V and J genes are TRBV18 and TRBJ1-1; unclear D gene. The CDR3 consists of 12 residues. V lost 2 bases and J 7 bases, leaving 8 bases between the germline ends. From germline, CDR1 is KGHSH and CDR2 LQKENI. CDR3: CASSPSAVEAFF. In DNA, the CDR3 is TGTGCCAGCTCACCATCAGCCGTTGAAGCTTTCTTT.

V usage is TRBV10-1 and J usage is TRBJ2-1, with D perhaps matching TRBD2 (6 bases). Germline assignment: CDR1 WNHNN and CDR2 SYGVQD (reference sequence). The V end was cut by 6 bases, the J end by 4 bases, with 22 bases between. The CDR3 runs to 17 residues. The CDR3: CASSPEVGGRGYNEQFF. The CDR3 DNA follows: TGCGCCAGCAGCCCCGAAGTAGGAGGGAGAGGGTACAATGAGCAGTTCTTC.

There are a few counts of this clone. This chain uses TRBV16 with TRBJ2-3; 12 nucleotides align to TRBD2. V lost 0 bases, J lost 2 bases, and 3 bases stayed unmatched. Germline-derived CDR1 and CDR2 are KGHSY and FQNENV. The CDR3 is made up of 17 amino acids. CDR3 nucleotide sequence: TGTGCCAGCAGCCAATCGCGACTAGCGGGAGACACAGATACGCAGTATTTT. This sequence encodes CASSQSRLAGDTDTQYF. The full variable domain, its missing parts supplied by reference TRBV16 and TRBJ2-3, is GEEVAQTPKHLVRGEGQKAKLYCAPIKGHSYVFWYQQVLKNEFKFLISFQNENVFDETGMPKERFSAKCLPNSPCSLEIQATKLEDSAVYFCASSQSRLAGDTDTQYFGPGTRLTVL.

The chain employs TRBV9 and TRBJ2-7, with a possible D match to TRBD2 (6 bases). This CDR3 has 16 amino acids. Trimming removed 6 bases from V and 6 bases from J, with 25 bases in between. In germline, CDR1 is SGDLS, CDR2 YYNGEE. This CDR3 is CASTPARTGTPREQYF. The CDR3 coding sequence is TGTGCCAGCACGCCCGCCCGTACCGGGACTCCCCGCGAGCAGTACTTC.

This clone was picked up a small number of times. CDR3 nucleotide sequence: TGTGCCAGCTCAAGGTTGGGGTCGAACACCGGGGAGCTGTTTTTT. Protein: CASSRLGSNTGELFF. This chain links TRBV18 with TRBJ2-2; D gene ambiguous. Germline values: CDR1 KGHSH, CDR2 LQKENI. CDR3 length equals 15 residues. The ends were cut back, 5 bases at V and 0 bases at J, with 10 bases in the middle.

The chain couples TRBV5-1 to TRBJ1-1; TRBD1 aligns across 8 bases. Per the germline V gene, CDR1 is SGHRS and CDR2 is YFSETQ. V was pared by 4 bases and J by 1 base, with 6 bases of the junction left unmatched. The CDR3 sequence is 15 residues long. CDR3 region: CASSPDREPNTEAFF. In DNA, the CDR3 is TGCGCCAGCAGCCCGGACAGGGAGCCGAACACTGAAGCTTTCTTT.

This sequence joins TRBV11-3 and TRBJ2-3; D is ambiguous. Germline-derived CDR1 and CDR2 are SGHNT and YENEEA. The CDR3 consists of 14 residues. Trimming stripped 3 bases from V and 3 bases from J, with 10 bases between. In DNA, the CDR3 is TGTGCCAGCAGCTTGACGATAGCTACAGATACGCAGTATTTT. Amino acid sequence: CASSLTIATDTQYF.

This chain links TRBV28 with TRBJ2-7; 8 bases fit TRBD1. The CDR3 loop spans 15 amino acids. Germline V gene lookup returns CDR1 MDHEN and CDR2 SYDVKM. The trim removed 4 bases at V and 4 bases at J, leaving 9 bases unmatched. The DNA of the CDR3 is TGTGCCAGCAGTTCCGTCAGGGGGCGATCATACGAGCAGTACTTC. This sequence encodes CASSSVRGRSYEQYF.

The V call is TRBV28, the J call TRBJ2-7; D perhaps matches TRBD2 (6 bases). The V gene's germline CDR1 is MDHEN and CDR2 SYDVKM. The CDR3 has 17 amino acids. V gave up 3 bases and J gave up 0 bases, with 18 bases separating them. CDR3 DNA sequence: TGTGCCAGCAGTTTCCTCGTAGCGGTTTCTAGCTCCTACGAGCAGTACTTC. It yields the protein CASSFLVAVSSSYEQYF.